The next 30 T cell receptor beta chains were all read from a single sample in a study of cytomegalovirus exposure and HLA in healthy donors. Vbeta (60) and Jbeta (13) primers were used in the PCR. Sequencing used immunoSEQ multiplex PCR; TCRdb keeps in-frame clones, though not all of them. The sample includes roughly 83,000 clones, about 77% of them seen just once. The sequencing input was PBMCs. Source of these receptors: a man between 60 and 75 years old in good health and CMV-seronegative.

The V gene is TRBV7-2, the J gene TRBJ1-2, with D possibly matching TRBD1 (6 bases). The CDR3 contains 14 residues. The germline V gene encodes CDR1 SGHTA and CDR2 FQGNSA. Trimming stripped 5 bases from V and 3 bases from J, with 13 bases between. CDR3 in amino acids: CASSPPTGYYGYTF. The CDR3 coding sequence is TGTGCCAGCAGCCCGCCCACAGGGTACTATGGCTACACCTTC.

The V gene is TRBV6-1, the J gene TRBJ2-4; 9 positions agree with TRBD1. The CDR3 spans 15 residues. V gave up 3 bases and J gave up 2 bases; unmatched junction bases: 2. Germline-derived CDR1 and CDR2 are MNHNS and SASEGT. Here the CDR3 reads CASSDNRGPKNIQYF. CDR3 sequence (DNA): TGTGCCAGCAGTGACAACAGGGGGCCCAAAAACATTCAGTACTTC.

V is TRBV7-5 and J is TRBJ2-7; the table calls TRBD1, which could not be checked here. TRBV7-5 is a pseudogene locus. The CDR3 spans 15 residues. This CDR3 reads CARSCPGQGSYEQYF. CDR3 bases: TGTGCCAGAAGCTGCCCGGGACAGGGGAGCTACGAGCAGTACTTC.

This clone turned up a few times. The J gene is TRBJ1-6, the V gene TRBV5-5; D might be TRBD1 (6 bases). The CDR3 loop spans 14 amino acids. The germline V gene encodes CDR1 SGHKS and CDR2 YYEKEE (reference sequence). V lost 2 bases, J lost 8 bases, and 11 bases lay in between. For the CDR3, the DNA is TGTGCCAGCAGCTTCGGCGGGGGCGATTCACCCCTCCACTTT. The encoded protein is CASSFGGGDSPLHF.

This chain connects TRBV19 to TRBJ2-6, with a tentative D call TRBD1 (5 bases). The CDR3 length is 16 residues. Deletions cut 7 bases from V and 2 bases from J, with 15 bases between. Germline values: CDR1 LNHDA, CDR2 SQIVND (reference sequence). The CDR3 DNA reads as TGTGCCAGTAATCTTCCAGGGTCACCTGGGGCCAACGTCCTGACTTTC. Its translation: CASNLPGSPGANVLTF.

The J gene is TRBJ1-2, the V gene TRBV30, with TRBD1 matching over 9 bases. Trimming removed 0 bases from V and 12 bases from J; junction bases left unmatched: 11. The CDR3 totals 14 residues. The germline V gene has CDR1 GTSNPN and CDR2 SVGIG (reference sequence). The CDR3 nucleotides are TGTGCCTGGAGTGTCTGGGACAGGGCAGGACGAAACACCTTC. The encoded protein is CAWSVWDRAGRNTF.

The V gene is TRBV9, the J gene TRBJ2-7; D might be TRBD2 (6 bases). V was cut by 3 bases and J by 2 bases, with 18 bases left in between. Germline CDR1 is SGDLS and CDR2 is YYNGEE. This CDR3 is 16 amino acids long. This CDR3 reads CASSDGGPAGPYEQYF. CDR3 bases: TGTGCCAGCAGCGACGGAGGTCCGGCGGGGCCCTACGAGCAGTACTTC.

The sample holds one count of this clone. V gene TRBV9 combines with J gene TRBJ2-1; 15 bases map to TRBD2. This CDR3 has 17 amino acids. V trimming: 0 bases; J trimming: 5 bases; junction bases outside the gene matches: 3. In germline, CDR1 is SGDLS, CDR2 YYNGEE. CDR3 in DNA: TGTGCCAGCAGCGTAGGGACTAGCGGGGGGGCCGACAATGAGCAGTTCTTC. As protein: CASSVGTSGGADNEQFF.

About this clone: This specimen includes other DNA sequences encoding the same CDR3. This chain connects TRBV9 to TRBJ2-7; D is possibly TRBD2 (6 bases). Trimming cost V 0 bases and J 3 bases, with 7 bases left between them. The CDR3 is made up of 13 amino acids. CDR1 SGDLS and CDR2 YYNGEE come from the germline V gene. The CDR3 DNA is TGTGCCAGCAGCGTAGACGGGGGCTACGAGCAGTACTTC. This translates into CASSVDGGYEQYF. Combining the CDR3 with reference TRBV9 and TRBJ2-7 gives the whole variable domain DSGVTQTPKHLITATGQRVTLRCSPRSGDLSVYWYQQSLDQGLQFLIQYYNGEERAKGNILERFSAQQFPDLHSELNLSSLELGDSALYFCASSVDGGYEQYFGPGTRLTVT.

This rearrangement joins TRBV27 to TRBJ2-5; D is perhaps TRBD1 (6 bases). Trimming shortened V by 6 bases and J by 5 bases, and 7 bases separated the two germline ends. Germline V lookup: CDR1 MNHEY, CDR2 SMNVEV (reference sequence). The CDR3 sequence is 11 residues long. CDR3: CASRQGETQYF. The CDR3 DNA sequence: TGTGCCAGCAGGCAGGGGGAGACCCAGTACTTC.

The chain uses TRBV30 and TRBJ2-1, with D perhaps TRBD1 (6 bases). V dropped 2 bases and J dropped 3 bases, with 14 bases sitting between them. The CDR3 is 15 amino acids. CDR1 and CDR2 (germline): GTSNPN, SVGIG (reference sequence). This CDR3 reads CAWSQQGQNYNEQFF. Written as DNA, the CDR3 is TGTGCCTGGAGTCAACAGGGACAAAACTACAATGAGCAGTTCTTC.

The J gene is TRBJ1-6, the V gene TRBV30; 7 nucleotides match TRBD1. The CDR3 extends over 13 amino acids. The germline V gene has CDR1 GTSNPN and CDR2 SVGIG (reference sequence). With V trimmed by 2 bases and J by 11 bases, 6 bases remained unmatched. The CDR3 sequence is CAWSFETGTPLHF. Here the CDR3 DNA reads TGTGCCTGGAGTTTTGAGACAGGGACACCCCTCCACTTT.

The chain links TRBV27 to TRBJ1-2; perhaps TRBD1 as D (6 bases). The germline V gene has CDR1 MNHEY and CDR2 SMNVEV (reference sequence). The V end was cut by 6 bases, the J end by 6 bases, with 11 bases between. The CDR3 runs 12 residues. The CDR3 spells CASSTGFNGYTF. The CDR3 nucleotides are TGTGCCAGCAGCACAGGGTTCAATGGCTACACCTTC.

This clone was found a few times. The chain carries TRBV5-1 and TRBJ1-5, with a tentative D call TRBD1 (5 bases). The germline CDR1 and CDR2 sequences are SGHRS and YFSETQ. This CDR3 has 13 residues. V was pared by 5 bases and J by 7 bases, with 13 bases between. The CDR3 DNA sequence: TGCGCCAGCAGGAGAGACAGTCAGCAGCCCCAGCATTTT. This translates into CASRRDSQQPQHF.

Only one count was recorded for this clone. The J gene is TRBJ1-2, the V gene TRBV7-3, with 8 bases aligning to TRBD1. This CDR3 comprises 15 residues. CDR1 and CDR2 from the germline V gene are SGHTA and FQGTGA. The J segment lost 0 bases and the V segment lost 5 bases, leaving 5 bases of the junction unmatched. Written as DNA, the CDR3 is TGTGCCAGCAGCAGAGACAGGGGAGCTAACTATGGCTACACCTTC. It encodes CASSRDRGANYGYTF.

V is TRBV30 and J is TRBJ2-3; 7 bases agree with TRBD1. The J segment lost 10 bases and the V segment lost 3 bases, leaving 4 bases of the junction unmatched. The germline V gene encodes CDR1 GTSNPN and CDR2 SVGIG (reference sequence). The CDR3 runs to 11 residues. For the CDR3, the DNA is TGTGCCTGGAGAGGGGGCTATGCGCAGTATTTT. Residues: CAWRGGYAQYF.

This chain uses TRBV19 with TRBJ1-1; 10 positions match TRBD1. J gave up 1 base and V 5 bases, and 7 bases lay outside the gene matches. CDR1 and CDR2 from the germline V gene are LNHDA and SQIVND (reference sequence). CDR3 size: 16 residues. The CDR3 loop reads CASSAGQGRGNTEAFF. The CDR3 DNA follows: TGTGCCAGTAGTGCGGGACAGGGGAGGGGGAACACTGAAGCTTTCTTT.

This clone is termed medium-sized. The same CDR3 also results from other DNA sequences found in this sample. The chain couples TRBV6-1 to TRBJ1-5; 9 bases are shared with TRBD1. Germline V gene lookup returns CDR1 MNHNS and CDR2 SASEGT. The CDR3 loop spans 15 amino acids. J was trimmed by 7 bases and V by 6 bases; bases with no gene match: 10. The CDR3 DNA follows: TGTGCCAGCAGGGATCTCACAGGGGGCGGGCAGCCCCAGCATTTT. As protein: CASRDLTGGGQPQHF.

This rearrangement joins TRBV7-9 to TRBJ1-2, with unresolved D. Germline V CDR1 and CDR2: SEHNR, FQNEAQ (reference sequence). The V and J ends lost 1 base and 7 bases respectively, with 10 bases between them. The CDR3 has 13 amino acids. CDR3 loop: CASSLGETSGYTF. The CDR3 DNA is TGTGCCAGCAGCTTAGGAGAAACGTCTGGCTACACCTTC. Combining the CDR3 with reference TRBV7-9 and TRBJ1-2 gives the whole variable domain DTGVSQNPRHKITKRGQNVTFRCDPISEHNRLYWYRQTLGQGPEFLTYFQNEAQLEKSRLLSDRFSAERPKGSFSTLEIQRTEQGDSAMYLCASSLGETSGYTFGSGTRLTVV.

The V gene is TRBV6-1, the J gene TRBJ2-2, with 9 bases matching TRBD1. V lost 6 bases and J lost 1; bases outside the gene matches: 3. Germline CDR1 MNHNS, CDR2 SASEGT. The CDR3 spans 15 residues. CDR3 coding DNA: TGTGCCAGCAGCCAGACAGGGGGGAACACCGGGGAGCTGTTTTTT. It yields the protein CASSQTGGNTGELFF.

The chain carries TRBV7-9 and TRBJ1-2, with a tentative D call TRBD1 (5 bases). V was shortened by 6 bases and J by 8 bases, with 16 bases between the two germline ends. The CDR3 spans 13 residues. In germline, CDR1 is SEHNR, CDR2 FQNEAQ (reference sequence). The CDR3 reads CASSSGGGEGYTF. As DNA, the CDR3 is TGTGCCAGCAGTTCCGGGGGAGGGGAAGGCTACACCTTC.

For this clone: Mismatch with germline at one junction end may stem from a read error. This sequence joins TRBV7-9 and TRBJ2-2; D possibly corresponds to TRBD1 (7 bases). CDR3 length: 15 amino acids. CDR1 is SEHNR and CDR2 is FQNEAQ in the germline V gene (reference sequence). CDR3 region: CASSPTGLGTGGLFF. The CDR3 DNA reads TGTGCCAGCAGCCCGACAGGGCTAGGGACCGGGGGGCTGTTTTTT. Variable domain in full (rest from reference TRBV7-9 and TRBJ2-2): DTGVSQNPRHKITKRGQNVTFRCDPISEHNRLYWYRQTLGQGPEFLTYFQNEAQLEKSRLLSDRFSAERPKGSFSTLEIQRTEQGDSAMYLCASSPTGLGTGGLFFGEGSRLTVL.

The CDR3 DNA is TGTGCCAGCAGCTGGGCTAGCGGTAGTACCGGGGAGCTGTTTTTT. This gives the protein CASSWASGSTGELFF. This chain links TRBV7-2 with TRBJ2-2; 7 nucleotides align to TRBD2. Trimming cost V 4 bases and J 5 bases; bases outside gene matches: 7. This CDR3 comprises 15 residues. CDR1 is SGHTA, CDR2 FQGNSA, per germline. Together with reference TRBV7-2 and TRBJ2-2, the CDR3 gives the full variable domain: GAGVSQSPSNKVTEKGKDVELRCDPISGHTALYWYRQSLGQGLEFLIYFQGNSAPDKSGLPSDRFSAERTGGSVSTLTIQRTQQEDSAVYLCASSWASGSTGELFFGEGSRLTVL.

The chain links TRBV7-7 to TRBJ2-3, with D unclear. The CDR3 has 16 amino acids. Per germline, CDR1 SSHAT and CDR2 FNYEAQ (reference sequence). Trimming removed 5 bases at V and 2 bases at J, with 17 bases between. The CDR3 sequence: CASSPVGRHSTDTQYF. CDR3 sequence (DNA): TGTGCCAGCAGCCCTGTGGGTAGACATTCCACAGATACGCAGTATTTT.

The chain carries TRBV14 and TRBJ2-1; 10 bases line up with TRBD2. The CDR3 has 15 residues. V shed 2 bases and J 8 bases; nucleotides not matched to a gene: 6. CDR1 is SGHDN and CDR2 is FVKESK in the germline V gene. CDR3 amino acids: CASSQSGGAGHEQFF. CDR3 coding DNA: TGTGCCAGCAGCCAAAGCGGGGGGGCGGGTCATGAGCAGTTCTTC. Supplemented by reference TRBV14 and TRBJ2-1, the full variable domain reads EAGVTQFPSHSVIEKGQTVTLRCDPISGHDNLYWYRRVMGKEIKFLLHFVKESKQDESGMPNNRFLAERTGGTYSTLKVQPAELEDSGVYFCASSQSGGAGHEQFFGPGTRLTVL.

This clone was found a few times. The CDR3 coding sequence is TGTGCCAGCAGCCAAGAAGGAGACGTCGGAAACACCATATATTTT. This gives the protein CASSQEGDVGNTIYF. V usage is TRBV4-2 and J usage is TRBJ1-3; D gene unclear. Per germline, CDR1 LGHNA and CDR2 YNFKEQ. The germline V and J ends were trimmed by 0 bases and 4 bases, with 10 bases remaining between them. The CDR3 is made up of 15 amino acids.

The chain recombines TRBV21-1 with TRBJ2-1; TRBD1, as called in the table, went unchecked against the DNA. TRBV21-1 is a recognized pseudogene. The length of the CDR3 is 14 residues. The CDR3 is CASSKEQGQSEQFF. DNA for the CDR3: TGTGCCAGCAGCAAAGAGCAGGGGCAGAGTGAGCAGTTCTTC.

The CDR3 DNA reads TGTGCCAGCAGCCCCGGGGGGGGGAGAGGAAACACCATATATTTT. Translating gives CASSPGGGRGNTIYF. This chain links TRBV7-8 with TRBJ1-3, with D perhaps TRBD1 (5 bases). V was shortened by 5 bases and J by 4 bases, with 15 bases between the two germline ends. The CDR3 is 15 amino acids. Germline CDR1 and CDR2: SGHVS and FQNEAQ.

V gene TRBV2 combines with J gene TRBJ2-3, with 10 positions matching TRBD2. Trimming took 3 bases from V and 4 from J; bases not matched to a gene: 16. The CDR3 length is 19 residues. CDR1 SNHLY and CDR2 FYNNEI come from the germline V gene. The CDR3 spells CASSDPSGGAVSWADTQYF. CDR3 nucleotides: TGTGCCAGCAGTGACCCGAGCGGGGGGGCGGTGTCGTGGGCAGATACGCAGTATTTT.

With regard to this clone: The same CDR3 can be traced to other DNA sequences in this sample. The chain uses TRBV7-3 and TRBJ2-3; D gene uncertain. Germline values: CDR1 SGHTA, CDR2 FQGTGA. This CDR3 comprises 14 residues. The ends were cut back, 5 bases at V and 0 bases at J, with 9 bases in the middle. The CDR3 reads CASSPQSSTDTQYF. The CDR3 bases are TGTGCCAGCAGCCCTCAGTCTAGCACAGATACGCAGTATTTT.